Shown below are 17 T cell receptor beta chains from a single sample sequenced in a study of blood T cell repertoires in COVID-19. Data came from immunoSEQ multiplex PCR; TCRdb stores just in-frame clones and leaves some out. The data hold 95,000 to 150,000 clones, with 82% observed a single time. The sequencing sample was made of peripheral blood. The receptors here all came from an older woman with acute or convalescent COVID-19.

The genes are TRBV6-1 and TRBJ2-7; 9 nucleotides match TRBD1. V shed 2 bases and J 2 bases; nucleotides not matched to a gene: 16. The CDR3 extends over 19 amino acids. Germline CDR1 reads MNHNS; CDR2 reads SASEGT. In DNA form, the CDR3 reads TGTGCCAGCAGTGAATGGGGTGGGGGGACAGGGCTCTTTACCTACGAGCAGTACTTC. Encoded protein: CASSEWGGGTGLFTYEQYF.

On this clone itself: This sample includes further DNA sequences coding for the same CDR3. The V call is TRBV7-9, the J call TRBJ1-2; the D is unclear. V gave up 1 base and J gave up 2 bases, with 5 bases separating them. This CDR3 has 13 amino acids. Germline V gene lookup returns CDR1 SEHNR and CDR2 FQNEAQ (reference sequence). This CDR3 is CASSLGQNYGYTF. CDR3 coding DNA: TGTGCCAGCAGCTTAGGGCAGAACTATGGCTACACCTTC. Combining the CDR3 with reference TRBV7-9 and TRBJ1-2 gives the whole variable domain DTGVSQNPRHKITKRGQNVTFRCDPISEHNRLYWYRQTLGQGPEFLTYFQNEAQLEKSRLLSDRFSAERPKGSFSTLEIQRTEQGDSAMYLCASSLGQNYGYTFGSGTRLTVV.

The chain carries TRBV5-1 and TRBJ2-3; D is possibly TRBD1 (6 bases). CDR1 is SGHRS and CDR2 is YFSETQ in the germline V gene. The CDR3 has 13 amino acids. V dropped 4 bases and J dropped 3 bases, with 9 bases sitting between them. For the CDR3, the DNA is TGCGCCAGCAGCGCACAGGGTACAGATACGCAGTATTTT. Protein: CASSAQGTDTQYF.

V and J are TRBV12-5 and TRBJ1-6; maybe TRBD1 (6 bases). The V and J ends lost 5 bases and 5 bases respectively, with 13 bases between them. The CDR3 has 15 amino acids. Germline values: CDR1 LGHNT, CDR2 FRNRAP. The CDR3 reads CASGVETGHNSPLHF. The DNA of the CDR3 is TGTGCTAGTGGTGTCGAGACAGGACATAATTCACCCCTCCACTTT.

V is TRBV5-4 and J is TRBJ1-2, with a weak D call TRBD1 (5 bases). This CDR3 has 15 amino acids. V lost 4 bases and J 0 bases, leaving 13 bases between the germline ends. The V gene's germline CDR1 is SGHNT and CDR2 YYREEE (reference sequence). The CDR3 loop reads CASSGATVTNYGYTF. Written as DNA, the CDR3 is TGTGCCAGCAGCGGGGCGACGGTGACTAACTATGGCTACACCTTC.

The chain uses TRBV5-6 and TRBJ1-1; D not certain. From germline, CDR1 is SGHDT and CDR2 YYEEEE. The CDR3 has 14 amino acids. Deletions cut 8 bases from V and 0 bases from J, with 14 bases between. The CDR3 DNA reads TGTGCCAGTGATGTATTGGGCATGAACACTGAAGCTTTCTTT. Translating gives CASDVLGMNTEAFF.

The genes are TRBV6-6 and TRBJ2-1; 13 bases match TRBD2. The CDR3 extends over 15 amino acids. The germline gives CDR1 MNHNY, CDR2 SVGAGI (reference sequence). Trimming at V came to 6 bases and at J to 7 bases, leaving 6 bases not matched to a gene. The CDR3 sequence: CASRHGLAGENEQFF. The CDR3 DNA is TGTGCCAGCAGGCACGGACTAGCGGGGGAGAATGAGCAGTTCTTC.

This clone was seen only a few times. The chain uses TRBV10-3 and TRBJ1-6; a weak D match, TRBD1 (5 bases). CDR1 is ENHRY, CDR2 SYGVKD, per germline. This CDR3 contains 13 residues. V was shortened by 2 bases and J by 10 bases, with 9 bases between the two germline ends. CDR3 region: CAISEAGLSPLHF. CDR3 nucleotides: TGTGCCATCAGTGAGGCAGGGTTATCACCCCTCCACTTT.

This clone was observed a few times. V is TRBV29-1 and J is TRBJ2-2; TRBD1 matches at 7 bases. The CDR3 contains 13 residues. Per germline, CDR1 SQVTM and CDR2 ANQGSEA. In nucleotides, the CDR3 is TGCACCTTTAGGGGGCCCGTGCCCGGGGAGCTGTTTTTT. Its protein is CTFRGPVPGELFF.

The V and J genes are TRBV6-5 and TRBJ2-2; TRBD1 agrees at 11 bases. Trimming at V came to 2 bases and at J to 5 bases, leaving 1 base not matched to a gene. Germline CDR1 MNHEY, CDR2 SVGAGI. The CDR3 has 15 amino acids. CDR3 sequence (DNA): TGTGCCAGCAGTTACGGGACAGGGGGAACCGGGGAGCTGTTTTTT. Its translation: CASSYGTGGTGELFF.

V and J are TRBV5-5 and TRBJ1-2; D is unclear. V lost 2 bases, J lost 7 bases, and 18 bases lay in between. The CDR3 loop spans 15 amino acids. The germline gives CDR1 SGHKS, CDR2 YYEKEE (reference sequence). In nucleotides, the CDR3 is TGTGCCAGCAGCTTAGTTGCCGAGGCCTATGGTGGCTACACCTTC. Amino acids: CASSLVAEAYGGYTF. The whole variable domain, remainder taken from reference TRBV5-5 and TRBJ1-2, is DAGVTQSPTHLIKTRGQQVTLRCSPISGHKSVSWYQQVLGQGPQFIFQYYEKEERGRGNFPDRFSARQFPNYSSELNVNALLLGDSALYLCASSLVAEAYGGYTFGSGTRLTVV.

The chain recombines TRBV9 with TRBJ2-1, with D tentatively TRBD2 (5 bases). This CDR3 has 13 residues. Trimming took 4 bases from V and 5 from J, leaving 10 bases between them. In germline, CDR1 is SGDLS, CDR2 YYNGEE. The CDR3 region is CASSLTGNNEQFF. CDR3 nucleotides: TGTGCCAGCAGCTTAACGGGAAACAATGAGCAGTTCTTC.

For this clone: The sample holds other DNA sequences that translate to the same CDR3. This chain joins TRBV2 and TRBJ1-6; 9 bases agree with TRBD1. Germline V lookup: CDR1 SNHLY, CDR2 FYNNEI. The CDR3 is made up of 14 amino acids. Losses at the gene ends were 7 bases for V and 7 bases for J; bases not matched to a gene: 5. CDR3 region: CASNLGTGNSPLHF. For the CDR3, the DNA is TGTGCCAGCAACCTCGGGACAGGGAATTCACCCCTCCACTTT.

The V call is TRBV4-1, the J call TRBJ2-1; D is possibly TRBD1 (5 bases). Germline V gene data show CDR1 as MGHRA and CDR2 as YSYEKL. This CDR3 spans 15 amino acids. Trimming took 0 bases from V and 9 from J, leaving 15 bases between them. Written as DNA, the CDR3 is TGCGCCAGCAGCCAAGATCCGCCAGGGATCGGTGAGCAGTTCTTC. This encodes CASSQDPPGIGEQFF.

This clone was seen a single time. The chain joins TRBV30 to TRBJ1-3; 7 nucleotides agree with TRBD1. With V trimmed by 1 base and J by 16 bases, 13 bases remained unmatched. The CDR3 extends over 13 amino acids. Germline V CDR1 and CDR2: GTSNPN, SVGIG (reference sequence). The CDR3 here is CAWSEGVGTATYF. The CDR3 region has the DNA TGTGCCTGGAGTGAGGGGGTAGGGACAGCTACCTATTTT.

The chain combines TRBV12-3 or TRBV12-4 with TRBJ2-3; D remains ambiguous. This CDR3 contains 11 residues. V lost 3 bases and J 6 bases, leaving 4 bases between the germline ends. In DNA, the CDR3 is TGTGCCAGCAGTTTTTCTGATACGCAGTATTTT. It is translated as CASSFSDTQYF.

The V and J genes are TRBV20-1 and TRBJ1-1; tentatively, D is TRBD1 (5 bases). Germline CDR1 reads DFQATT; CDR2 reads SNEGSKA (reference sequence). The CDR3 runs 11 residues. The V gene lost 0 bases and the J gene lost 9 bases, with 8 bases spanning the gap. CDR3 nucleotides: TGCAGTGCTAGAGATCCAGGGAAAGCTTTCTTT. Translation: CSARDPGKAFF.